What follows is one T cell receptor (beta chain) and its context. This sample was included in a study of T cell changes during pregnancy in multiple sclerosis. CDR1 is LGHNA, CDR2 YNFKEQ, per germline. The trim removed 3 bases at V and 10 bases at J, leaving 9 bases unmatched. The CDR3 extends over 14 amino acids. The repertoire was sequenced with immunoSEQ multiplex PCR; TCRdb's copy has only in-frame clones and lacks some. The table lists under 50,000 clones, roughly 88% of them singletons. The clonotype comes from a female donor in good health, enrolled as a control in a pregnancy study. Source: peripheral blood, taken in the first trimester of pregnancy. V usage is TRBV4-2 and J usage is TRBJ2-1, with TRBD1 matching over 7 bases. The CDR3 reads CASSQETGPWEQFF. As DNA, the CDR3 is TGTGCCAGCAGCCAGGAGACAGGGCCGTGGGAGCAGTTCTTC.